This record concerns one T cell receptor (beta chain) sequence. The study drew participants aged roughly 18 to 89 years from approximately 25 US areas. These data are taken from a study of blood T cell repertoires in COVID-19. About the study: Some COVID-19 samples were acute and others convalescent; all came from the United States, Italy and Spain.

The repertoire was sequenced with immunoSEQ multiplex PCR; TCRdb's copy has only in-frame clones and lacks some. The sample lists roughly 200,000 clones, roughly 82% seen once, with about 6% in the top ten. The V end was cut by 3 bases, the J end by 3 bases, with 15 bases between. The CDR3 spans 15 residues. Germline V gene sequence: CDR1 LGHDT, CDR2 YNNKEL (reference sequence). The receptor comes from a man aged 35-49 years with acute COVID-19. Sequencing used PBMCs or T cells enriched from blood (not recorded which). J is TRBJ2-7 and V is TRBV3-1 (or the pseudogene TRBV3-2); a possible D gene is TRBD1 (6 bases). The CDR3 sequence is CASSHNPGQIYEQYF. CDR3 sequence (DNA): TGTGCCAGCAGCCATAACCCGGGACAAATCTACGAGCAGTACTTC.